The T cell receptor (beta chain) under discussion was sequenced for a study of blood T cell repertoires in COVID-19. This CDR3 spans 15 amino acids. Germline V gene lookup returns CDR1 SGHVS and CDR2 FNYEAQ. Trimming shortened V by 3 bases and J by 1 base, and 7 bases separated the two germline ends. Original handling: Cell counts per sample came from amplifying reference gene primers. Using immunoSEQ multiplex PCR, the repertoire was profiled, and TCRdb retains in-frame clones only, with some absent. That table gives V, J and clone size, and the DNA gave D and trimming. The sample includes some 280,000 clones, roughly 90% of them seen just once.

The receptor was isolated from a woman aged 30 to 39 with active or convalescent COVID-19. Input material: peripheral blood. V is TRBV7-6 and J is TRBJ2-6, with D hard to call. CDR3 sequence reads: CASSFSVSGANVLTF. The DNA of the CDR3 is TGTGCCAGCAGCTTTTCGGTTTCTGGGGCCAACGTCCTGACTTTC.